This T cell receptor (beta chain) was found in a study of T cells after yellow fever vaccination. In the study overall: SMART-Seq v4 Ultra Low Input prepared libraries from low-cell fractions. Overall study findings and caveats: Any FACS-sorted repertoire could hold abundant clonotypes that contaminate it from the bulk population. On re-exposure, the response was weaker but peaked faster, at day 5 versus 15. Post-booster repertoires contained most primary-vaccination clones again (96% CD4, less than 90% CD8).

This clonotype occurred many times. As yet, its antigen is unknown. CDR1 and CDR2 from the germline V gene are SEHNR and FQNEAQ (reference sequence). CDR3 length equals 15 residues. The V end was cut by 10 bases, the J end by 7 bases, with 20 bases between. TCRdb ran MiXCR on the 5' RACE reads and lists one entry per CDR3 protein. The sample contains around 340,000 distinct CDR3 sequences, approximately 13% of which appear only once. The V call is TRBV7-9, the J call TRBJ1-6; possibly TRBD1 for D (6 bases). The specimen comprised CD4+ T cells sorted from PBMCs, sampled 15 days after the yellow fever booster vaccination. This clonotype originated in a man in his late teens or twenties who received the YFV17D yellow fever vaccine. CDR3 protein: CAIPWGAGGNSPLHF. The CDR3 region has the DNA TGTGCCATCCCCTGGGGGGCAGGAGGAAATTCACCCCTCCACTTT.